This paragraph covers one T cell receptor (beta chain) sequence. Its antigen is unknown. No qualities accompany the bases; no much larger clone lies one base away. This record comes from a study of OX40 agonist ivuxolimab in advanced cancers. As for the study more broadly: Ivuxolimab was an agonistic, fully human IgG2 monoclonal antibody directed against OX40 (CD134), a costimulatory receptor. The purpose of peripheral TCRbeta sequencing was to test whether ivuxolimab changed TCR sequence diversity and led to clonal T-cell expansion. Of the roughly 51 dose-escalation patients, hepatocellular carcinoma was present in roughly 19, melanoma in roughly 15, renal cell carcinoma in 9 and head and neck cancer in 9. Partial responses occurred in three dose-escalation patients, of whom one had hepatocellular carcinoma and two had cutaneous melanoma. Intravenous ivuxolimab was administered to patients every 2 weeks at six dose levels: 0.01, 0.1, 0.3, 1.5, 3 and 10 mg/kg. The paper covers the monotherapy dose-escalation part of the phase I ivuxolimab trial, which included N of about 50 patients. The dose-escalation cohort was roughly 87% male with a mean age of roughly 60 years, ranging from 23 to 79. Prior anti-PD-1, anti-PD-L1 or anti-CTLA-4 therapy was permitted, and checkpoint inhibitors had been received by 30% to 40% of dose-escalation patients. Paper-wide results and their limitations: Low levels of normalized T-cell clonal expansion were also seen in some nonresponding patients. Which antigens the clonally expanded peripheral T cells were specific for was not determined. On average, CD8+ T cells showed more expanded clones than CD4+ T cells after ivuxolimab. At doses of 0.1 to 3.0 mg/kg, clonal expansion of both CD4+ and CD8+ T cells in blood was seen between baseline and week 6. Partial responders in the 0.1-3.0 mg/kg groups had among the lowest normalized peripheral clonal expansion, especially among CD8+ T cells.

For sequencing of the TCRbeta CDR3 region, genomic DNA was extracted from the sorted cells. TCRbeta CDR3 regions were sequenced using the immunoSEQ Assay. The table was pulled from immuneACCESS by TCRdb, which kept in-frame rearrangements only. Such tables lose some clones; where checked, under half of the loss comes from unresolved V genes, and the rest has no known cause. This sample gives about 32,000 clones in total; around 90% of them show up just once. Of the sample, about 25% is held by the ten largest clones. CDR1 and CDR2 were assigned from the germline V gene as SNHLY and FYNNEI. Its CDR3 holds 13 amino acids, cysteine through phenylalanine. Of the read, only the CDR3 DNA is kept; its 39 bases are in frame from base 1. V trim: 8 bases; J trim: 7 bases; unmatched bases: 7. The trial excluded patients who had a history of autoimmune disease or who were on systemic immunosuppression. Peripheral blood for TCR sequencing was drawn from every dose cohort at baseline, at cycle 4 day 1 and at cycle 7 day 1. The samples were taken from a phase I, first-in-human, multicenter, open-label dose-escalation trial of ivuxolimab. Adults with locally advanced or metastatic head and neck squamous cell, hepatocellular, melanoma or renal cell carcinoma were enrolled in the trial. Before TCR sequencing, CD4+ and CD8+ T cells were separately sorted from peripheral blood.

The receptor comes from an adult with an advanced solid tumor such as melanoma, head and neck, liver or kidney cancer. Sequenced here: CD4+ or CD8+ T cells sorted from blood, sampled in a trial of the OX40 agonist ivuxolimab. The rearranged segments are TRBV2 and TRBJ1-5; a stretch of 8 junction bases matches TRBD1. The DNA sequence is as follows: TGTGCCAGCTTGACAGGGGAGGGCCAGCCCCAGCATTTT. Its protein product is CASLTGEGQPQHF.